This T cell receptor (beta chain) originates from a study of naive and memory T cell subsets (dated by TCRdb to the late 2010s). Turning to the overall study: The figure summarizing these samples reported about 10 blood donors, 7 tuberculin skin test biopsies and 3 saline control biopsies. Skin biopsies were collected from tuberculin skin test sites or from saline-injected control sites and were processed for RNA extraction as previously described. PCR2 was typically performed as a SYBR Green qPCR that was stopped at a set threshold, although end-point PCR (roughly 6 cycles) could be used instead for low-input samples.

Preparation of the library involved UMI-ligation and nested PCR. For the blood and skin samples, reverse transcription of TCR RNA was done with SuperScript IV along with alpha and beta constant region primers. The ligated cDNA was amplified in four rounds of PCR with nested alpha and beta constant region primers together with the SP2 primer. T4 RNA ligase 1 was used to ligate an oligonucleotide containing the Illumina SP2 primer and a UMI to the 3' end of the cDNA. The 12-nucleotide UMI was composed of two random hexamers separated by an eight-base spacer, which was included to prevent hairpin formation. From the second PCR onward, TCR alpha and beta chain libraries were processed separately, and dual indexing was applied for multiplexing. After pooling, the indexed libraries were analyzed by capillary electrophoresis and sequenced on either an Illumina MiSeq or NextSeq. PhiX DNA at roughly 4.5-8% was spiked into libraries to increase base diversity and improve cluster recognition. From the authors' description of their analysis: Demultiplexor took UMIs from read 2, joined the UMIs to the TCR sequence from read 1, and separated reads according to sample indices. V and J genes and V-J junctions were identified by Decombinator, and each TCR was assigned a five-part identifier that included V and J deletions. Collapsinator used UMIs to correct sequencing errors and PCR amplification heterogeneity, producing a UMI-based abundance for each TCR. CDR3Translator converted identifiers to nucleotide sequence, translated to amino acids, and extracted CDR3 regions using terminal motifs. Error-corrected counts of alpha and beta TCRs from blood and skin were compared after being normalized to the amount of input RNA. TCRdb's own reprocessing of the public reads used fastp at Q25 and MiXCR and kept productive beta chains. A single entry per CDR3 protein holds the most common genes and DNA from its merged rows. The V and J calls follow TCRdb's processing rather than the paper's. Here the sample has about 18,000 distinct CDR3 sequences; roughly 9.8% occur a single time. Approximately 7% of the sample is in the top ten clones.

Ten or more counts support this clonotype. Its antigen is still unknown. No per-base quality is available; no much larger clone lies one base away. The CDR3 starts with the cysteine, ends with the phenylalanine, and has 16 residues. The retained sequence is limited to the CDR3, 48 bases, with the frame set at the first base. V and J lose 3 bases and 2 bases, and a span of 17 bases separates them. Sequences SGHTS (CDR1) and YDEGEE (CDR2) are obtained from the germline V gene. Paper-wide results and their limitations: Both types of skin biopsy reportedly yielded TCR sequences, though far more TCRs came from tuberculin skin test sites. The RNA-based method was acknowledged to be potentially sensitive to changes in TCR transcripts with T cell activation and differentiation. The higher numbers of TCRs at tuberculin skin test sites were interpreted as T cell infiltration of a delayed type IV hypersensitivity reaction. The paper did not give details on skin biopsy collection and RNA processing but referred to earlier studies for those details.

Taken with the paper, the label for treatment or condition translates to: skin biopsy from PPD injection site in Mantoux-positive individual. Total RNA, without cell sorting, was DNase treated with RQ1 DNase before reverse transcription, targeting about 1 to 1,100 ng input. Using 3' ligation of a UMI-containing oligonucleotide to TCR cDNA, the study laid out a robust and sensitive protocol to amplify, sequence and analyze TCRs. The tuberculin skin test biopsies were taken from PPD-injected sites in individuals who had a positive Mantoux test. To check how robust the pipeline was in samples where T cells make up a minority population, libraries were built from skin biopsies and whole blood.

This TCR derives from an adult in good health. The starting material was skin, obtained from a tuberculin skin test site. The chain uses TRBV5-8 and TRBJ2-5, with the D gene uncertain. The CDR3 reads CASSSGRSTTQETQYF. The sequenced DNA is TGTGCCAGCAGCTCTGGACGGAGCACGACTCAAGAGACCCAGTACTTC.